This T cell receptor (beta chain) was retrieved from a study of T cells in Graves' hyperthyroidism and ophthalmopathy. Germline V gene sequence: CDR1 ENHRY, CDR2 SYGVKD. This CDR3 comprises 16 residues. Trimming removed 4 bases from V and 4 bases from J; junction bases left unmatched: 7. With a duration under 2 months, the hyperthyroidism was newly diagnosed in patients aged 18 to 65. The study based diagnoses on clinical symptoms, serum thyroxine and TRAb, thyroid ultrasound and orbital computed tomography. This clonotype came up many times. Amplification of TCR beta CDR3 regions was performed using RNA transcripts as template. The HTBI primer set was used in a first-round RT-PCR of the TCR CDR3. TCRdb itself ran the multiplex PCR reads through MiXCR, one entry per CDR3 protein. The data contain about 400,000 distinct CDR3 sequences, approximately 15% of them seen just once; the ten biggest clones take up approximately 14%.

The genes are TRBV10-3 and TRBJ2-3; TRBD2 aligns across 11 bases. Sequencing was performed on blood. The origin of this receptor is a woman in her late teens or twenties with Graves' hyperthyroidism. The CDR3 DNA reads as TGTGCCATCAGTGGCCAGACTAGCGGGATGGCAGATACGCAGTATTTT. Translating gives CAISGQTSGMADTQYF.